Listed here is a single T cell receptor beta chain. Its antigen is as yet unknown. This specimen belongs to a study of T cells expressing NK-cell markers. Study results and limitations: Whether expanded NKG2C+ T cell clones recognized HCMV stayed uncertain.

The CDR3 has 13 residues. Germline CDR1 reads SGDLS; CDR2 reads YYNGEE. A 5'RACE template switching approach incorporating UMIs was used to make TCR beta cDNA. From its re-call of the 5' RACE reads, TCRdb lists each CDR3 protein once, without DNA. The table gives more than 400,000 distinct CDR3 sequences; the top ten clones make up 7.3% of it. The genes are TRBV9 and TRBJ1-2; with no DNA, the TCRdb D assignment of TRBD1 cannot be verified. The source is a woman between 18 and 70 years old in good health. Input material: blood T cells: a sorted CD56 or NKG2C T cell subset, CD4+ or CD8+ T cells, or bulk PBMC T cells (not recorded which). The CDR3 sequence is CASSVVTGKGYTF.